This is a list of T cell receptor beta chains from one sample in a study of OX40 agonist ivuxolimab in advanced cancers. Method: immunoSEQ multiplex PCR; TCRdb's copy keeps in-frame clones and lacks some. The data show roughly 63,000 clones, 85% to 90% seen once. This material consisted of CD4+ or CD8+ T cells sorted from blood, taken in a trial of the OX40 agonist ivuxolimab. The receptors derive from an adult with an advanced solid tumor such as melanoma, head and neck, liver or kidney cancer. CDR3s include the opening cysteine and the closing phenylalanine or tryptophan. The order of the fields is J gene, V gene, clone size, D gene, CDR3 protein, CDR3 DNA. A D gene is named only where the DNA matches it firmly. Clone sizes are given selectively: once, few, many, or a class where the clone is expanded.

J gene: TRBJ2-2
V gene: TRBV19
clone size: .
D gene: .
CDR3 protein: CASSMQGPGELFF
CDR3 DNA: TGTGCCAGTAGTATGCAAGGGCCCGGGGAGCTGTTTTTT

J gene: TRBJ1-2
V gene: TRBV15
clone size: .
D gene: .
CDR3 protein: CATSGEGMWGNSYGYTF
CDR3 DNA: TGTGCCACCAGCGGAGAGGGGATGTGGGGAAACTCCTATGGCTACACCTTC

J gene: TRBJ2-7
V gene: TRBV18
clone size: .
D gene: TRBD1
CDR3 protein: CASRWTGETYEQYF
CDR3 DNA: TGTGCCAGCCGTTGGACAGGGGAAACCTACGAGCAGTACTTC

J gene: TRBJ2-1
V gene: TRBV10-3
clone size: once
D gene: TRBD2
CDR3 protein: CAISAYLAGVGNEQFF
CDR3 DNA: TGTGCCATCAGCGCCTACCTAGCGGGAGTAGGCAATGAGCAGTTCTTC

J gene: TRBJ2-7
V gene: TRBV6-5
clone size: .
D gene: .
CDR3 protein: CASSYARSSYEQYF
CDR3 DNA: TGTGCCAGCAGTTACGCCAGGTCCTCCTACGAGCAGTACTTC

J gene: TRBJ2-3
V gene: TRBV11-2
clone size: few
D gene: TRBD1
CDR3 protein: CASSLGQGASTDTQYF
CDR3 DNA: TGTGCCAGCAGCTTAGGTCAGGGGGCGAGCACAGATACGCAGTATTTT

J gene: TRBJ1-1
V gene: TRBV28
clone size: .
D gene: .
CDR3 protein: CASSLMMGTLGLGNTEAFF
CDR3 DNA: TGTGCCAGCAGTTTAATGATGGGGACGCTAGGGTTGGGAAACACTGAAGCTTTCTTT

J gene: TRBJ1-2
V gene: TRBV5-6
clone size: .
D gene: .
CDR3 protein: CASSFRIGGYTF
CDR3 DNA: TGTGCCAGCAGCTTCAGAATTGGAGGCTACACCTTC

J gene: TRBJ2-7
V gene: TRBV13
clone size: .
D gene: TRBD2
CDR3 protein: CASSLGDLRTSGASSYEQYF
CDR3 DNA: TGTGCCAGCAGCTTAGGGGACCTCAGGACTAGCGGGGCTTCGTCCTACGAGCAGTACTTC

J gene: TRBJ2-7
V gene: TRBV7-8
clone size: .
D gene: TRBD2
CDR3 protein: CASSLGRLADYEQYF
CDR3 DNA: TGTGCCAGCAGCTTGGGGAGGCTAGCGGATTACGAGCAGTACTTC

J gene: TRBJ1-1
V gene: TRBV19
clone size: .
D gene: .
CDR3 protein: CASSIDWIRRTEAFF
CDR3 DNA: TGTGCCAGTAGTATAGATTGGATTCGGAGAACTGAAGCTTTCTTT

J gene: TRBJ2-1
V gene: TRBV7-2
clone size: .
D gene: TRBD2
CDR3 protein: CASSTARLAGGNEQFF
CDR3 DNA: TGTGCCAGCAGCACCGCCCGACTAGCGGGAGGGAATGAGCAGTTCTTC

J gene: TRBJ1-5
V gene: TRBV11-2
clone size: .
D gene: .
CDR3 protein: CASSLEGFYQPQHF
CDR3 DNA: TGTGCCAGCAGTCTCGAAGGGTTCTACCAGCCCCAGCATTTT

J gene: TRBJ1-1
V gene: TRBV28
clone size: few
D gene: .
CDR3 protein: CASSLSRGGEAFF
CDR3 DNA: TGTGCCAGCAGTCTCTCCCGGGGAGGGGAAGCTTTCTTT

J gene: TRBJ2-3
V gene: TRBV7-9
clone size: once
D gene: .
CDR3 protein: CASSLPAGDTQYF
CDR3 DNA: TGTGCCAGCAGCTTACCAGCGGGAGATACGCAGTATTTT

J gene: TRBJ2-5
V gene: TRBV7-9
clone size: .
D gene: .
CDR3 protein: CASRAGVETQYF
CDR3 DNA: TGTGCCAGCAGAGCAGGGGTGGAGACCCAGTACTTC

J gene: TRBJ1-4
V gene: TRBV27
clone size: once
D gene: .
CDR3 protein: CASRRRGRQTNEKLFF
CDR3 DNA: TGTGCCAGCAGGAGGCGGGGGCGCCAGACTAATGAAAAACTGTTTTTT

J gene: TRBJ1-2
V gene: TRBV19
clone size: .
D gene: TRBD1
CDR3 protein: CASSAGQGAGGYTF
CDR3 DNA: TGTGCCAGTAGTGCCGGACAGGGGGCAGGTGGCTACACCTTC

J gene: TRBJ2-3
V gene: TRBV2
clone size: .
D gene: .
CDR3 protein: CASSALLSTDTQYF
CDR3 DNA: TGTGCCAGCAGTGCACTACTCAGCACAGATACGCAGTATTTT

J gene: TRBJ2-7
V gene: TRBV27
clone size: .
D gene: .
CDR3 protein: CASSLGRQWGEQYF
CDR3 DNA: TGTGCCAGCTCTCTCGGCCGACAGTGGGGCGAGCAGTACTTC

J gene: TRBJ2-7
V gene: TRBV6-1
clone size: .
D gene: .
CDR3 protein: CASSDLTGVLF
CDR3 DNA: TGTGCCAGCAGTGATCTTACAGGCGTCCTCTTC

J gene: TRBJ2-3
V gene: TRBV19
clone size: .
D gene: .
CDR3 protein: CASKWKGTDTQYF
CDR3 DNA: TGTGCCAGTAAATGGAAGGGAACGGATACGCAGTATTTT

J gene: TRBJ1-3
V gene: TRBV6-1
clone size: .
D gene: .
CDR3 protein: CASSERVGNTIYF
CDR3 DNA: TGTGCCAGCAGTGAAAGGGTAGGAAACACCATATATTTT

J gene: TRBJ2-1
V gene: TRBV9
clone size: .
D gene: TRBD2
CDR3 protein: CASSDRGLAGAREQFF
CDR3 DNA: TGTGCCAGCAGCGACAGGGGACTAGCGGGAGCTCGCGAGCAGTTCTTC

J gene: TRBJ1-6
V gene: TRBV27
clone size: .
D gene: .
CDR3 protein: CASSLMDNSPLHF
CDR3 DNA: TGTGCCAGCAGTTTGATGGATAATTCACCCCTCCACTTT

J gene: TRBJ1-1
V gene: TRBV27
clone size: .
D gene: .
CDR3 protein: CASHPERGEAPTEAFF
CDR3 DNA: TGTGCCTCCCATCCAGAAAGGGGCGAGGCCCCCACTGAAGCTTTCTTT

J gene: TRBJ2-3
V gene: TRBV5-1
clone size: few
D gene: TRBD1
CDR3 protein: CASFPTGGGPKGFTDTQYF
CDR3 DNA: TGCGCCAGCTTCCCAACAGGGGGCGGCCCAAAGGGGTTCACAGATACGCAGTATTTT

J gene: TRBJ1-2
V gene: TRBV7-3
clone size: .
D gene: .
CDR3 protein: CASSLTSQGRDGYTF
CDR3 DNA: TGTGCCAGCAGCTTAACGTCCCAGGGGAGAGATGGCTACACCTTC

J gene: TRBJ2-7
V gene: TRBV27
clone size: .
D gene: .
CDR3 protein: CASSSSTGEVAYEQYF
CDR3 DNA: TGTGCCAGCAGTTCGTCGACAGGTGAGGTCGCCTACGAGCAGTACTTC

J gene: TRBJ2-7
V gene: TRBV11-2
clone size: .
D gene: .
CDR3 protein: CASSPAVDSAYEQYF
CDR3 DNA: TGTGCCAGCAGCCCTGCGGTGGATTCGGCCTACGAGCAGTACTTC

J gene: TRBJ1-1
V gene: TRBV2
clone size: .
D gene: .
CDR3 protein: CASISSRGEFTEAFF
CDR3 DNA: TGTGCCAGCATTAGCTCTCGGGGGGAGTTCACTGAAGCTTTCTTT

J gene: TRBJ1-5
V gene: TRBV10-3
clone size: .
D gene: TRBD1
CDR3 protein: CAISPGTGDNQPQHF
CDR3 DNA: TGTGCCATCAGCCCCGGGACAGGGGACAATCAGCCCCAGCATTTT

J gene: TRBJ2-1
V gene: TRBV6-1
clone size: .
D gene: TRBD1
CDR3 protein: CASSPGPGTGWEQFF
CDR3 DNA: TGTGCCAGCAGTCCCGGACCCGGGACAGGGTGGGAGCAGTTCTTC

J gene: TRBJ2-3
V gene: TRBV5-1
clone size: .
D gene: TRBD1
CDR3 protein: CASSYGQGARSGTDTQYF
CDR3 DNA: TGCGCCAGCAGCTACGGACAGGGGGCGCGAAGTGGCACAGATACGCAGTATTTT

J gene: TRBJ2-7
V gene: TRBV6-6
clone size: .
D gene: .
CDR3 protein: CASSYSDEQYF
CDR3 DNA: TGTGCCAGCAGTTACTCGGACGAGCAGTACTTC

J gene: TRBJ1-4
V gene: TRBV7-9
clone size: .
D gene: .
CDR3 protein: CAYGASFGEKLFF
CDR3 DNA: TGTGCCTACGGGGCATCCTTTGGGGAAAAACTGTTTTTT

J gene: TRBJ2-5
V gene: TRBV11-2
clone size: .
D gene: .
CDR3 protein: CASSLAGDAQETQYF
CDR3 DNA: TGTGCCAGCAGCTTAGCGGGGGATGCCCAAGAGACCCAGTACTTC

J gene: TRBJ1-2
V gene: TRBV5-1
clone size: .
D gene: TRBD1
CDR3 protein: CASSLDGQERGYTF
CDR3 DNA: TGCGCCAGCAGCTTGGATGGACAGGAGCGTGGCTACACCTTC

J gene: TRBJ2-1
V gene: TRBV11-2
clone size: .
D gene: TRBD1
CDR3 protein: CASSQNRDRQFF
CDR3 DNA: TGTGCCAGCAGCCAGAACCGGGACAGGCAGTTCTTC